This T cell receptor beta chain was sequenced for a study of blood T cell repertoires in COVID-19. Method: immunoSEQ multiplex PCR; TCRdb's copy keeps in-frame clones and lacks some. The sample carries approximately 160,000 clones, around four fifths recorded once. The sequence came from a woman aged 80 or over with active or convalescent COVID-19. The source material was peripheral blood.

In nucleotides, the CDR3 is TGTGCCAGTAGTCTCGGGCAGCGGGCGACTAATGAAAAACTGTTTTTT. Translation: CASSLGQRATNEKLFF. The rearrangement links TRBV19 to TRBJ1-4; no clear D. CDR3 size: 16 residues. V shed 5 bases and J shed 2 bases, with 15 bases lying between them. The germline V gene encodes CDR1 LNHDA and CDR2 SQIVND (reference sequence). Looking up the rest from reference TRBV19 and TRBJ1-4 gives the full variable domain: DGGITQSPKYLFRKEGQNVTLSCEQNLNHDAMYWYRQDPGQGLRLIYYSQIVNDFQKGDIAEGYSVSREKKESFPLTVTSAQKNPTAFYLCASSLGQRATNEKLFFGSGTQLSVL.